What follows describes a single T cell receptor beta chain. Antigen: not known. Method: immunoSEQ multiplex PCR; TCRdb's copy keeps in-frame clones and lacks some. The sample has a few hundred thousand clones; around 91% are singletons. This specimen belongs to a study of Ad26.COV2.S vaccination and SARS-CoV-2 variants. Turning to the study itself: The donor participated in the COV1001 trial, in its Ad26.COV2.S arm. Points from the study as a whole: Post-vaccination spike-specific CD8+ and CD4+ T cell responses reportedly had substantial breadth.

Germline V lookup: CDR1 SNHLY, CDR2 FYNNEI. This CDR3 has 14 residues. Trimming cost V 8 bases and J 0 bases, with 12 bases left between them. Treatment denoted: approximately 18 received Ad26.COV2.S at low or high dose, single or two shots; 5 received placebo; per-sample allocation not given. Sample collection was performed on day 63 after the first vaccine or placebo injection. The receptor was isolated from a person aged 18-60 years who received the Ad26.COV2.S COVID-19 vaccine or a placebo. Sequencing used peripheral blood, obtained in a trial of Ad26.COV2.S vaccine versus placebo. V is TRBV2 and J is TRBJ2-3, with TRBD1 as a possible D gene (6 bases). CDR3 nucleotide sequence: TGTGCCAGCGGGGGCCCTCTTAGCACAGATACGCAGTATTTT. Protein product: CASGGPLSTDTQYF.